Listed below are T cell receptor beta chains from one sample, sequenced in a study of T cell changes during pregnancy in multiple sclerosis. The method was immunoSEQ multiplex PCR; TCRdb's version includes in-frame clones alone and lacks a portion of them. The sample carries tens of thousands of clones, over 90% recorded once. Sequenced here: peripheral blood, sampled in the third trimester of pregnancy. The receptors stem from a female donor with multiple sclerosis, enrolled in a pregnancy study. Both conserved end residues are part of each CDR3. D genes are given only for firm matches. Some rows have no size entry. The others give once, few or many, or a class for an expanded clone.

>TRBJ2-3|TRBV4-1|16|NA|TRBD2
TGCGCCAGCAGCCAACTAGGACTAGCGGACACAGATACGCAGTATTTT
CASSQLGLADTDTQYF
>TRBJ1-4|TRBV7-9|16|NA|NA
TGTGCCAGCAGCTTCGGACTATCCTTCTGGAGGGAAAAACTGTTTTTT
CASSFGLSFWREKLFF
>TRBJ2-4|TRBV4-2|19|NA|NA
TGTGCCAGCAGCCGGAGGGGTTTACCGACAGGGTTCGTCGGAAACATTCAGTACTTC
CASSRRGLPTGFVGNIQYF
>TRBJ2-7|TRBV6-5|16|NA|TRBD2
TGTGCCAGCAGTTACTCGCCAGCGGGAGAAGGGGACGAGCAGTACTTC
CASSYSPAGEGDEQYF
>TRBJ1-4|TRBV16|15|NA|TRBD1
TGTGCCAGCAGGAAGGGGGCCCCCAGGCATGAAAAACTGTTTTTT
CASRKGAPRHEKLFF
>TRBJ2-1|TRBV4-1|14|NA|TRBD1
TGCGCCAGCAGCCAAGAGAGCCGGATGACAGGGTTGTTCTTC
CASSQESRMTGLFF
>TRBJ1-1|TRBV27|14|NA|NA
TGTGCCAGCAGTCCATTTCCAGGGTCCACTGAAGCTTTCTTT
CASSPFPGSTEAFF
>TRBJ2-1|TRBV4-3|11|NA|NA
TGCGCCAGCAGCCAAGGCGGTGAGCAGTTCTTC
CASSQGGEQFF
>TRBJ1-1|TRBV5-8|15|NA|NA
TGTGCCAGCAGCTTCCTACAGGGCTCGAACACTGAAGCTTTCTTT
CASSFLQGSNTEAFF
>TRBJ2-1|TRBV6-1|16|NA|TRBD2
TGTGCCAGCAGTGAAGGGACTAGCGGGAGGGCCAATGAGCAGTTCTTC
CASSEGTSGRANEQFF
>TRBJ2-1|TRBV5-6|12|NA|TRBD2
TGTGCCAGCAGCTTAATGGCTAGCGGACAGTTCTTC
CASSLMASGQFF
>TRBJ2-1|TRBV7-9|12|NA|NA
TGTGCCAGCAGCGCCTGGGAGGATGAGCAGTTCTTC
CASSAWEDEQFF
>TRBJ2-5|TRBV18|15|NA|NA
TGTGCCAGCTCCCCTACGACGACTAGGTTGGAGACCCAGTACTTC
CASSPTTTRLETQYF
>TRBJ2-2|TRBV2|14|NA|TRBD1
TGTGCCAGCAGTCATGGACAGGGGGCCGGGGAGCTGTTTTTT
CASSHGQGAGELFF
>TRBJ2-7|TRBV6-1|14|NA|NA
TGTGCCAGCAGCCAGACTGGAAAGTACTACGAGCAGTACTTC
CASSQTGKYYEQYF
>TRBJ2-2|TRBV5-1|16|NA|TRBD2
TGCGCCAGCAGCTTAGTAGCGGGAGAGGGAACCGGGGAGCTGTTTTTT
CASSLVAGEGTGELFF
>TRBJ2-1|TRBV2|15|NA|NA
TGTGCCAGCAGTGTGGCTGGGAGCTCCTACAATGAGCAGTTCTTC
CASSVAGSSYNEQFF
>TRBJ2-7|TRBV6-1|15|NA|TRBD1
TGTGCCAGCAGTCCCAATACAGGGGCCGCCTACGAGCAGTACTTC
CASSPNTGAAYEQYF
>TRBJ1-4|TRBV5-4|15|NA|TRBD1
TGTGCCAGCAGCATGGCCGGGACAGGGTATGAAAAACTGTTTTTT
CASSMAGTGYEKLFF
>TRBJ2-3|TRBV5-4|13|NA|TRBD2
TGTGCCAGCAGGGCGGGAGAGTCAGATACGCAGTATTTT
CASRAGESDTQYF
>TRBJ2-2|TRBV6-1|14|NA|NA
TGTGCCAGCAGTGAGGTCAGGGGCGTCGGGGAGCTGTTTTTT
CASSEVRGVGELFF
>TRBJ1-1|TRBV30|9|NA|NA
TGTGCCTGGGATACAGGGCCTTTCTTT
CAWDTGPFF
>TRBJ2-1|TRBV18|15|NA|NA
TGTGCCAGCTCACCAATAGAGAGGGCTTACAATGAGCAGTTCTTC
CASSPIERAYNEQFF
>TRBJ2-1|TRBV5-1|16|NA|TRBD2
TGCGCCAGCAGCCTACAGCTAGCGGGGGCCTACAATGAGCAGTTCTTC
CASSLQLAGAYNEQFF
>TRBJ1-2|TRBV7-9|15|once|TRBD1
TGTGCCAGCAGAGAAGGGACAGGGCGTGTGGATGGCTACACCTTC
CASREGTGRVDGYTF
>TRBJ1-1|TRBV27|14|NA|NA
TGTGCCAGCAGTTCTTGGACATTGAACACTGAAGCTTTCTTT
CASSSWTLNTEAFF
>TRBJ2-3|TRBV5-1|15|NA|TRBD1
TGCGCCAGCAGCTTGGCGGGACAGTCAACAGATACGCAGTATTTT
CASSLAGQSTDTQYF
>TRBJ2-7|TRBV4-1|15|NA|NA
TGCGCCAGCAGCCAAGTTCGTCAGGCTTCCTACGAGCAGTACTTC
CASSQVRQASYEQYF
>TRBJ2-3|TRBV5-1|15|NA|NA
TGCGCCAGCAGCTTGGCGGCCGTTCCAGGCGAAGCGCAGTATTTT
CASSLAAVPGEAQYF
>TRBJ2-1|TRBV30|14|NA|NA
TGTGCCTGGAGAACGGGGGAATCCTACAATGAGCAGTTCTTC
CAWRTGESYNEQFF
>TRBJ2-1|TRBV30|14|NA|TRBD2
TGTGCCTGGAAAGTGGCTAGCGGCTACAATGAGCAGTTCTTC
CAWKVASGYNEQFF
>TRBJ1-4|TRBV2|15|NA|NA
TGTGCCAGCAGTGCTACAGGATCAACTAATGAAAAACTGTTTTTT
CASSATGSTNEKLFF
>TRBJ2-1|TRBV10-2|13|NA|NA
TGCGCCAGCAGTGAGTACGTAGTTGATGAGCAGTTCTTC
CASSEYVVDEQFF
>TRBJ2-5|TRBV27|12|NA|NA
TGTGCCAGCAGTCCCCCGTCGGGTACCCAGTACTTC
CASSPPSGTQYF
>TRBJ2-1|TRBV5-1|18|NA|TRBD2
TGCGCCAGCAGCTTCTTCGGACTAGCGGGAGAGGGGTACAATGAGCAGTTCTTC
CASSFFGLAGEGYNEQFF
>TRBJ2-2|TRBV30|16|NA|TRBD2
TGTGCCTGGAGTCTTAGGACTAGCGGGAGCACCGGGGAGCTGTTTTTT
CAWSLRTSGSTGELFF
>TRBJ1-3|TRBV10-2|15|NA|NA
TGCGCCAGCAGCGAACAGGGCAGTGGTGGAAACACCATATATTTT
CASSEQGSGGNTIYF
>TRBJ2-7|TRBV18|15|NA|NA
TGTGCCAGCTCACCACTGACCAGGCAACACTACGAGCAGTACTTC
CASSPLTRQHYEQYF
>TRBJ2-7|TRBV29-1|12|NA|NA
TGCAGCGTTGAAGATGAGCGTTACGAGCAGTACTTC
CSVEDERYEQYF
>TRBJ2-4|TRBV7-2|16|NA|TRBD2
TGTGCCAGCAGCTTAGGCGGGAGCGGGCCACAAAACATTCAGTACTTC
CASSLGGSGPQNIQYF
>TRBJ2-2|TRBV6-6|13|NA|NA
TGTGCCAGCCGGGACACCTACACCGGGGAGCTGTTTTTT
CASRDTYTGELFF
>TRBJ2-3|TRBV7-9|18|NA|TRBD2
TGTGCCAGCAGCCCACTATTACGGGAGGGCCATGTCACAGATACGCAGTATTTT
CASSPLLREGHVTDTQYF
>TRBJ2-7|TRBV6-1|14|NA|TRBD2
TGTGCCAGCAGACTGGGGCGGGGGACCTACGAGCAGTACTTC
CASRLGRGTYEQYF
>TRBJ2-7|TRBV14|15|once|NA
TGTGCCAGCAGCCCCCCCCAACAGGGAACCTACGAGCAGTACTTC
CASSPPQQGTYEQYF
>TRBJ1-5|TRBV7-9|14|NA|NA
TGTGCCAGCAGTGTACAGGGTTCAGGGCAGCCCCAGCATTTT
CASSVQGSGQPQHF
>TRBJ1-1|TRBV2|13|NA|TRBD1
TGTGCCAGCAGTGAAGCGGGGACAGGAGAAGCTTTCTTT
CASSEAGTGEAFF
>TRBJ2-7|TRBV18|13|NA|TRBD1
TGTGCCAGCTCACCCGACAGGGTTGGGGAGCAGTACTTC
CASSPDRVGEQYF
>TRBJ1-2|TRBV25-1|13|NA|NA
TGTGCCAGCAGCTTGGGGGGGACCTATGGCTACACCTTC
CASSLGGTYGYTF
>TRBJ2-7|TRBV2|15|NA|TRBD2
TGTGCCAGCAACCTAGCGGGGACTAGCTCCTACGAGCAGTACTTC
CASNLAGTSSYEQYF
>TRBJ2-1|TRBV2|13|NA|TRBD2
TGTGCCAGCAGCGATAGCGGGATTAATGAGCAGTTCTTC
CASSDSGINEQFF
>TRBJ2-1|TRBV10-3|12|NA|TRBD2
TGTGCCATTGGACTAGCGGGAGGTGAGCAGTTCTTC
CAIGLAGGEQFF